The 9 T cell receptor beta chains below come from one sample, sequenced in a study of shared clonotypes between healthy human individuals. It was CD45RO-negative cells, positively selected for CCR7, that made up naive CD8 cells, with terminally differentiated effector memory CD45RA+ cells excluded. Sequencing used immunoSEQ multiplex PCR; TCRdb keeps in-frame clones, though not all of them. The sample carries about 700,000 clones, approximately 90% recorded once. The sequencing input was naive CD8+ T cells sorted from blood. These receptor sequences come from a young man in good health.

V is TRBV11-2 and J is TRBJ1-1, with D maybe TRBD1 (5 bases). The CDR3 runs to 15 residues. Germline V lookup: CDR1 SGHAT, CDR2 FQNNGV. Trimming removed 1 base from V and 3 bases from J, with 12 bases in between. DNA for the CDR3: TGTGCCAGCAGCTTAGCTCAGGGCCAACACACTGAAGCTTTCTTT. Translated, it gives CASSLAQGQHTEAFF.

Worth noting for this clone: Other DNA sequences within the sample encode an identical CDR3. The V gene is TRBV30, the J gene TRBJ2-7; TRBD1 agrees at 8 bases. The CDR3 consists of 13 residues. Germline V gene lookup returns CDR1 GTSNPN and CDR2 SVGIG (reference sequence). V was pared by 5 bases and J by 3 bases, with 6 bases of the junction left unmatched. Here the CDR3 reads CAWSYGQGYEQYF. CDR3 nucleotide sequence: TGTGCCTGGTCCTATGGACAGGGCTACGAGCAGTACTTC.

The rearrangement links TRBV5-1 to TRBJ2-7; a weak D match, TRBD1 (5 bases). The germline V and J ends were trimmed by 4 bases and 3 bases, with 14 bases remaining between them. Looked up from germline, CDR1 is SGHRS and CDR2 is YFSETQ. This CDR3 comprises 14 residues. CDR3 coding DNA: TGCGCCAGCAGCACGCGGCAGGGTTTCTACGAGCAGTACTTC. Amino acid sequence: CASSTRQGFYEQYF.

The chain combines TRBV7-9 with TRBJ1-1; D remains ambiguous. This CDR3 is built from 12 residues. CDR1 and CDR2 from the germline V gene are SEHNR and FQNEAQ (reference sequence). V lost 5 bases and J 7 bases, leaving 11 bases between the germline ends. In DNA, the CDR3 is TGTGCCAGCAGCCCACGGGCTGATGAAGCTTTCTTT. This sequence encodes CASSPRADEAFF. Full variable domain (rest looked up from reference TRBV7-9 and TRBJ1-1): DTGVSQNPRHKITKRGQNVTFRCDPISEHNRLYWYRQTLGQGPEFLTYFQNEAQLEKSRLLSDRFSAERPKGSFSTLEIQRTEQGDSAMYLCASSPRADEAFFGQGTRLTVV.

J is TRBJ1-2 and V is TRBV10-3; weak D call: TRBD1 (6 bases). CDR1 and CDR2 (germline): ENHRY, SYGVKD. CDR3 length: 15 amino acids. The V gene lost 6 bases and the J gene lost 7 bases, with 21 bases spanning the gap. CDR3 nucleotide sequence: TGTGCCATCAGGCCTACAGGGCCGCTTGACGCTGGCTACACCTTC. Its translation: CAIRPTGPLDAGYTF.

This clone occurred many times. J is TRBJ1-1 and V is TRBV9, with no clear D. Germline V gene data show CDR1 as SGDLS and CDR2 as YYNGEE. CDR3 length equals 13 residues. Deletions cut 4 bases from V and 1 base from J, with 8 bases between. CDR3 residues: CASSFTENTEAFF. The CDR3 coding sequence is TGTGCCAGCAGCTTCACAGAGAACACTGAAGCTTTCTTT.

The CDR3 protein is CASTYSGSSYNEQFF. In DNA, the CDR3 is TGTGCCAGCACCTATAGCGGGAGCTCCTACAATGAGCAGTTCTTC. The rearrangement uses TRBV27 and TRBJ2-1; 9 bases agree with TRBD2. V was pared by 7 bases and J by 0 bases, with 4 bases of the junction left unmatched. Germline V gives CDR1 MNHEY, CDR2 SMNVEV (reference sequence). The CDR3 sequence is 15 residues long.

The chain has TRBV5-8 and TRBJ2-2, with D possibly matching TRBD1 (5 bases). The germline CDR1 and CDR2 sequences are SGHTS and YDEGEE. The CDR3 totals 15 residues. Trimming removed 2 bases from V and 1 base from J, with 9 bases in between. CDR3 sequence (DNA): TGTGCCAGCAGCTTCAGGGATCGGAACACCGGGGAGCTGTTTTTT. Its protein product is CASSFRDRNTGELFF.

As regards this clone: This specimen includes other DNA sequences encoding the same CDR3. This chain links TRBV10-2 with TRBJ2-7, with D uncertain. Germline loops: CDR1 WSHSY, CDR2 SAAADI. This CDR3 is 11 amino acids long. V shed 3 bases and J shed 4 bases, with 4 bases lying between them. This CDR3 is CASSDGYEQYF. As DNA, the CDR3 is TGCGCCAGCAGTGACGGATACGAGCAGTACTTC.